This TCR beta chain appears in the sequencing data of a study of CD8 T cells in Susac syndrome. The V gene end was trimmed by 0 bases and the J gene end by 4 bases; junction bases not matched to a gene: 9. CDR1 GTSNPN and CDR2 SVGIG come from the germline V gene (reference sequence). This CDR3 has 15 amino acids. cDNA came from roughly 0.47 to 1 ug RNA primed by random hexamers. TCRdb processed the immunoSEQ multiplex PCR reads anew with MiXCR; each CDR3 protein has one entry. Among around 80,000 distinct CDR3 sequences listed, 80% to 95% were seen once. The clonotype originates from a human donor with Susac syndrome. V usage is TRBV30 and J usage is TRBJ2-7, with 7 bases lining up with TRBD1. Specimen: CD8+ T cells from PBMCs. For the CDR3, the DNA is TGTGCCTGGAGTGTACTAAGTACAGGGGAGTACGAGCAGTACTTC. Protein product: CAWSVLSTGEYEQYF. Variable domain in full (rest from reference TRBV30 and TRBJ2-7): SQTIHQWPATLVQPVGSPLSLECTVEGTSNPNLYWYRQAAGRGLQLLFYSVGIGQISSEVPQNLSASRPQDRQFILSSKKLLLSDSGFYLCAWSVLSTGEYEQYFGPGTRLTVT.